This T cell receptor (beta chain) was recorded in a study of shared clonotypes between healthy human individuals. Study-level results: Only blood was sampled; tissue repertoires likely differ. Clonotype sharing across several donors was observed for 4% to 6.5% of naive CD4 clonotypes.

V lost 4 bases and J lost 2, with 21 bases in between. The CDR3 spans 17 residues. Looked up from germline, CDR1 is SGHNT and CDR2 is YYREEE (reference sequence). With regard to this clone: The antigen is unknown.

An even split of each subset's genomic DNA across several immunoSEQ plates was performed. Assay: immunoSEQ multiplex PCR; the TCRdb copy retains only in-frame clones and omits some. The sample has 2 million to 3 million clones; 90% to 95% are singletons. V is TRBV5-4 and J is TRBJ2-5, with D perhaps given as TRBD1 or TRBD2 (5 bases each). What was sequenced was naive CD4+ T cells from PBMCs. Indicated subset: CD45RA+ positively selected. This receptor was obtained from a man between 18 and 35 years old in good health. Some clones in this sample may be carry-over from other donors' samples. This CDR3 is CASSPRAGPNYQETQYF. The DNA of the CDR3 is TGTGCCAGCAGCCCGAGGGCAGGGCCCAACTATCAAGAGACCCAGTACTTC.